What follows are 23 T cell receptor beta chains derived from one specimen sequenced in a study of blood T cell repertoires in COVID-19. The data were produced by immunoSEQ multiplex PCR, yet TCRdb's version contains in-frame clones alone and is incomplete. There are a few hundred thousand clones in the sample; 70% to 90% occur only once, and approximately 2% lies in the top ten. The sequencing input was peripheral blood. The receptors come from a man aged 30 to 39 with active or convalescent COVID-19.

The chain combines TRBV7-9 with TRBJ1-2, with TRBD1 as a possible D gene (6 bases). Germline CDR1 is SEHNR and CDR2 is FQNEAQ (reference sequence). The CDR3 sequence is 15 residues long. Trimming cost V 2 bases and J 6 bases, with 16 bases left between them. The CDR3 spells CASSLTLGARDGYTF. The CDR3 region has the DNA TGTGCCAGCAGCTTAACCCTGGGGGCGAGGGATGGCTACACCTTC.

The genes are TRBV12-3 or TRBV12-4 and TRBJ1-5; possibly TRBD1 for D (5 bases). Deletions cut 4 bases from V and 9 bases from J, with 10 bases between. This CDR3 has 12 residues. This CDR3 reads CASSSYGGPQHF. The CDR3 coding sequence is TGTGCCAGCAGTTCCTACGGGGGGCCCCAGCATTTT.

This sequence joins TRBV6-2 or TRBV6-3 and TRBJ2-7; 7 bases align to TRBD2. Germline CDR1 and CDR2: MNHEY and SVGEGT. Unmatched junction bases numbered 11, after V lost 6 bases and J lost 9 bases. The CDR3 runs 13 residues. The chain's CDR3 is CASSRGRDRVQYF. DNA of the CDR3: TGTGCCAGCAGCCGCGGGAGAGATCGGGTGCAGTACTTC.

This clone was found once. The J gene is TRBJ2-7, the V gene TRBV11-2; TRBD2 agrees at 11 bases. V shed 4 bases and J 0 bases; nucleotides not matched to a gene: 5. Looked up from germline, CDR1 is SGHAT and CDR2 is FQNNGV. This CDR3 has 16 amino acids. Here the CDR3 reads CASSSGLAGPSYEQYF. CDR3 nucleotide sequence: TGTGCCAGCAGCTCTGGACTAGCGGGCCCCTCCTACGAGCAGTACTTC.

The chain uses TRBV19 and TRBJ2-1; TRBD2 agrees at 11 bases. Germline-derived CDR1 and CDR2 are LNHDA and SQIVND (reference sequence). The CDR3 totals 16 residues. The V gene end was trimmed by 5 bases and the J gene end by 0 bases; junction bases not matched to a gene: 3. In DNA form, the CDR3 reads TGTGCCAGTAGTCCCGGACTAGCGGGCTCCTACAATGAGCAGTTCTTC. Protein: CASSPGLAGSYNEQFF. Full variable domain (outside the CDR3, taken from reference TRBV19 and TRBJ2-1): DGGITQSPKYLFRKEGQNVTLSCEQNLNHDAMYWYRQDPGQGLRLIYYSQIVNDFQKGDIAEGYSVSREKKESFPLTVTSAQKNPTAFYLCASSPGLAGSYNEQFFGPGTRLTVL.

This rearrangement joins TRBV4-1 to TRBJ1-1; TRBD1 matches 11 bases. The CDR3 is 15 residues long. The V gene's germline CDR1 is MGHRA and CDR2 YSYEKL. V gave up 3 bases and J gave up 4 bases; unmatched junction bases: 4. CDR3 amino acids: CASSHPGQGATEAFF. The CDR3 DNA sequence: TGCGCCAGCAGCCACCCTGGACAGGGGGCCACTGAAGCTTTCTTT.

The CDR3 sequence: CASSLSGGLGTDTQYF. The CDR3 DNA reads TGTGCCAGCAGCTTAAGTGGGGGGTTGGGCACAGATACGCAGTATTTT. The gene calls are TRBV7-3 and TRBJ2-3; possibly TRBD2 for D (6 bases). The CDR3 has 16 residues. Germline V gene sequence: CDR1 SGHTA, CDR2 FQGTGA. Deletions cut 1 base from V and 1 base from J, with 12 bases between.

The chain has TRBV13 and TRBJ2-7; D possibly corresponds to TRBD2 (5 bases). Per the germline V gene, CDR1 is PRHDT and CDR2 is FYEKMQ (reference sequence). Trimming cost V 5 bases and J 7 bases, with 18 bases left between them. This CDR3 is built from 14 residues. In DNA, the CDR3 is TGTGCCAGCAGCCTCGGACTGGACTTAGAAGAGCAGTACTTC. The encoded protein is CASSLGLDLEEQYF.

The gene calls are TRBV25-1 and TRBJ1-6, with D unclear. This CDR3 comprises 16 residues. Germline assignment: CDR1 MGHDK and CDR2 SYGVNS. V was clipped by 6 bases and J by 8 bases, with 20 bases between them. The CDR3: CASRPGLGTRYSPLHF. The DNA of the CDR3 is TGTGCCAGCAGACCCGGTCTAGGAACACGTTATTCACCCCTCCACTTT.

V usage is TRBV2 and J usage is TRBJ1-5, with D perhaps matching TRBD1 (5 bases). The germline gives CDR1 SNHLY, CDR2 FYNNEI. The length of the CDR3 is 15 residues. The V end lost 1 base, the J end lost 0 bases, and 7 bases lay between the germline ends. The CDR3 loop is CASSEDRISNQPQHF. Written as DNA, the CDR3 is TGTGCCAGCAGTGAAGACAGGATTAGCAATCAGCCCCAGCATTTT.

The chain couples TRBV11-2 to TRBJ1-2, with 8 bases that match TRBD1. The ends lost 1 base at V and 3 bases at J; junction bases unmatched: 4. This CDR3 region has 15 residues. Germline loops: CDR1 SGHAT, CDR2 FQNNGV. Here the CDR3 reads CASSLGQGPYYGYTF. DNA for the CDR3: TGTGCCAGCAGCTTAGGACAGGGGCCCTACTATGGCTACACCTTC.

The rearrangement joins TRBV5-1 to TRBJ2-7, with 7 bases lining up with TRBD1. This CDR3 spans 15 amino acids. CDR1 is SGHRS, CDR2 YFSETQ, per germline. V was pared by 1 base and J by 6 bases, with 10 bases of the junction left unmatched. The DNA of the CDR3 is TGCGCCAGCAGCTTGACATTAAGACAGGGTCTCGAGCAGTACTTC. This codes for CASSLTLRQGLEQYF.

The J gene is TRBJ2-1, the V gene TRBV9; tentative D call: TRBD1 (6 bases). The V gene's germline CDR1 is SGDLS and CDR2 YYNGEE. Deletions cut 0 bases from V and 3 bases from J, with 10 bases between. The CDR3 totals 15 residues. The DNA for the CDR3 is TGTGCCAGCAGCGTAGGTGGGGGCTTCTACAATGAGCAGTTCTTC. Its translation: CASSVGGGFYNEQFF.

V usage is TRBV9 and J usage is TRBJ1-5, with a tentative D call TRBD1 (5 bases). The CDR3 is made up of 16 amino acids. Per germline, CDR1 SGDLS and CDR2 YYNGEE. The ends were cut back, 4 bases at V and 0 bases at J, with 14 bases in the middle. CDR3 in DNA: TGTGCCAGCAGCTCCGGGGGGGAGAATAGCAATCAGCCCCAGCATTTT. Its protein product is CASSSGGENSNQPQHF.

The rearrangement links TRBV11-2 to TRBJ1-2, with 10 bases lining up with TRBD1. CDR1 and CDR2 (germline): SGHAT, FQNNGV. V lost 1 base to trimming and J lost 6 bases; unmatched junction nucleotides: 11. The CDR3 length is 17 residues. This CDR3 is CASSLVTWDRGGDGYTF. The CDR3, as DNA: TGTGCCAGCAGCTTAGTGACATGGGACAGGGGAGGAGATGGCTACACCTTC.

CDR3 sequence: CASSDRGEASPLHF. CDR3 bases: TGTGCCAGCAGTGACAGGGGAGAGGCTTCACCCCTCCACTTT. The chain is built from TRBV6-6 and TRBJ1-6; 8 bases line up with TRBD1. Germline CDR1 is MNHNY and CDR2 is SVGAGI (reference sequence). This CDR3 region has 14 residues. V gave up 5 bases and J gave up 9 bases; unmatched junction bases: 6.

This clone was detected only once. The J gene is TRBJ2-5, the V gene TRBV7-9; 10 positions agree with TRBD2. Germline V lookup: CDR1 SEHNR, CDR2 FQNEAQ (reference sequence). This CDR3 comprises 18 residues. V trimming: 5 bases; J trimming: 0 bases; junction bases outside the gene matches: 12. Here the CDR3 reads CASSPGALAGIYQETQYF. The CDR3 nucleotides read TGTGCCAGCAGCCCAGGGGCACTAGCGGGGATATACCAAGAGACCCAGTACTTC.

CDR3 DNA: TGTGCCAGCAGTGAATCCGACAGGGCGCGCACCGGGGAGCTGTTTTTT. This translates into CASSESDRARTGELFF. The chain carries TRBV25-1 and TRBJ2-2; TRBD1 matches 7 bases. Germline trimming cut 1 base from V and 4 bases from J; bases unmatched to any gene: 6. This CDR3 region has 16 residues. Germline V gives CDR1 MGHDK, CDR2 SYGVNS.

This chain connects TRBV29-1 to TRBJ1-2, with D hard to call. The CDR3 covers 11 residues. The ends were cut back, 3 bases at V and 4 bases at J, with 6 bases in the middle. Germline V CDR1 and CDR2: SQVTM, ANQGSEA. CDR3 loop: CSVDTGYGYTF. The CDR3 DNA reads TGCAGCGTTGATACGGGCTATGGCTACACCTTC.

V is TRBV28 and J is TRBJ1-1, with a weak D call TRBD1 (5 bases). The CDR3 is 13 residues long. The V gene's germline CDR1 is MDHEN and CDR2 SYDVKM. V lost 5 bases and J 1 base, leaving 8 bases between the germline ends. CDR3 sequence reads: CASSKGENTEAFF. The CDR3 DNA reads TGTGCCAGCAGTAAAGGGGAGAACACTGAAGCTTTCTTT. The full variable domain, with the rest looked up from reference TRBV28 and TRBJ1-1, is DVKVTQSSRYLVKRTGEKVFLECVQDMDHENMFWYRQDPGLGLRLIYFSYDVKMKEKGDIPEGYSVSREKKERFSLILESASTNQTSMYLCASSKGENTEAFFGQGTRLTVV.

The chain combines TRBV7-9 with TRBJ1-2, with 7 bases fitting TRBD1. The CDR3 runs 14 residues. The trim removed 5 bases at V and 4 bases at J, leaving 7 bases unmatched. From germline, CDR1 is SEHNR and CDR2 FQNEAQ (reference sequence). CDR3 nucleotides: TGTGCCAGCAGCCCAGTCGGGGACAGCTATGGCTACACCTTC. It is translated as CASSPVGDSYGYTF.

The sample holds one count of this clone. The chain combines TRBV19 with TRBJ2-2; tentatively, D is TRBD2 (7 bases). The germline V gene has CDR1 LNHDA and CDR2 SQIVND (reference sequence). The CDR3 contains 15 residues. V was cut by 8 bases and J by 3 bases, with 16 bases left in between. The CDR3 coding sequence is TGTGCCAGTCAAGGGGGGGCGACGGACACCGGGGAGCTGTTTTTT. This translates into CASQGGATDTGELFF.

The rearrangement uses TRBV12-3 or TRBV12-4 and TRBJ1-2, with D possibly being TRBD1 (5 bases). V was cut by 8 bases and J by 8 bases, with 12 bases left in between. The CDR3 extends over 11 amino acids. The CDR3 loop reads CASLDQGGYTF. The CDR3 bases are TGTGCCAGCCTGGACCAGGGAGGCTACACCTTC.